The 25 T cell receptor beta chains presented below share a single source sample, sequenced in a study of shared clonotypes between healthy human individuals. Method: immunoSEQ multiplex PCR; TCRdb's copy keeps in-frame clones and lacks some. The sample includes approximately 1,000,000 clones, 78% of them seen just once. Sequences were obtained from memory CD4+ T cells from PBMCs. Subset in this sample: CD45RA-negative fraction. The receptors were gathered from a man between 18 and 29 years old in good health. Some clones in this sample may be carry-over from other donors' samples.

The chain recombines TRBV9 with TRBJ2-2, with unresolved D. Germline V gene sequence: CDR1 SGDLS, CDR2 YYNGEE. V dropped 4 bases and J dropped 4 bases, with 14 bases sitting between them. The CDR3 runs to 15 residues. The CDR3: CASSPPTGSTGELFF. In nucleotides, the CDR3 is TGTGCCAGCAGCCCCCCTACCGGATCCACCGGGGAGCTGTTTTTT. Variable domain in full (rest from reference TRBV9 and TRBJ2-2): DSGVTQTPKHLITATGQRVTLRCSPRSGDLSVYWYQQSLDQGLQFLIQYYNGEERAKGNILERFSAQQFPDLHSELNLSSLELGDSALYFCASSPPTGSTGELFFGEGSRLTVL.

V and J are TRBV2 and TRBJ1-5; D possibly corresponds to TRBD1 (5 bases). The CDR3 runs 14 residues. Germline V lookup: CDR1 SNHLY, CDR2 FYNNEI. Trimming left V 3 bases short and J 6 bases short, with 12 bases between. The CDR3 loop reads CASSDRDNGQPQHF. DNA for the CDR3: TGTGCCAGCAGTGACAGGGATAATGGTCAGCCCCAGCATTTT.

About this clone: The sample carries other DNA sequences with the same CDR3. This rearrangement joins TRBV5-1 to TRBJ2-1; D is undetermined. CDR1 SGHRS and CDR2 YFSETQ come from the germline V gene. This CDR3 region has 14 residues. The V gene lost 0 bases and the J gene lost 6 bases, with 10 bases spanning the gap. The CDR3 sequence is CASSLDRGSNEQFF. The CDR3, as DNA: TGCGCCAGCAGCTTGGATCGTGGCAGCAATGAGCAGTTCTTC.

In this sample, this clone turned up a few times. This chain connects TRBV14 to TRBJ1-5; no clear D. The CDR3 is 13 amino acids. Trimming took 1 base from V and 2 from J, leaving 3 bases between them. Germline V gives CDR1 SGHDN, CDR2 FVKESK. The CDR3 bases are TGTGCCAGCAGCCAAGGGGGCAATCAGCCCCAGCATTTT. Translated: CASSQGGNQPQHF.

Note on this clone: The sample holds other DNA sequences that translate to the same CDR3. The V gene is TRBV5-1, the J gene TRBJ2-7; 11 bases agree with TRBD1. The germline V gene has CDR1 SGHRS and CDR2 YFSETQ. V shed 5 bases, J shed 0 bases, and the junction held 1 base outside the gene matches. The CDR3 loop spans 14 amino acids. The chain's CDR3 is CASRGQGASYEQYF. The CDR3, as DNA: TGCGCCAGCAGAGGACAGGGGGCCTCCTACGAGCAGTACTTC.

Notes on this clone: This same CDR3 is encoded by further DNA sequences in the sample. The V and J genes are TRBV5-1 and TRBJ1-1, with D perhaps TRBD1 (5 bases). This CDR3 is 13 amino acids long. CDR1 is SGHRS and CDR2 is YFSETQ in the germline V gene. Trimming cost V 6 bases and J 1 base, with 10 bases left between them. Here the CDR3 DNA reads TGCGCCAGCACAAGGGGTTCGAACACTGAAGCTTTCTTT. This encodes CASTRGSNTEAFF.

This chain links TRBV5-4 with TRBJ2-3; 8 bases match TRBD2. The CDR3 sequence is 16 residues long. CDR1 and CDR2 (germline): SGHNT, YYREEE (reference sequence). The V gene end was trimmed by 4 bases and the J gene end by 1 base; junction bases not matched to a gene: 8. In nucleotides, the CDR3 is TGTGCCAGCAGCCTCCACCGGGAGGGGGGCACAGATACGCAGTATTTT. It yields the protein CASSLHREGGTDTQYF.

As regards this clone: One base away lies a much larger clone, so this may be a sequencing read error. Other DNA sequences of this sample code for an identical CDR3. CDR3 DNA: TGTGCCAGCAGTTCAGGGGGCTATGGCTACACCTTC. Translating gives CASSSGGYGYTF. V usage is TRBV6-5 and J usage is TRBJ1-2; 7 nucleotides agree with TRBD1. Germline CDR1 and CDR2: MNHEY and SVGAGI. V shed 4 bases, J shed 4 bases, and the junction held 0 bases outside the gene matches. This CDR3 contains 12 residues.

The rearrangement joins TRBV28 to TRBJ2-1; no firm D call. There are 11 residues in the CDR3. Germline V gene data show CDR1 as MDHEN and CDR2 as SYDVKM. V dropped 5 bases and J dropped 10 bases, with 9 bases sitting between them. Here the CDR3 DNA reads TGTGCCAGCAGTCCCCAGAGGGAGCAGTTCTTC. It is translated as CASSPQREQFF.

CDR3 amino acids: CASSVGRGYEQYF. CDR3 nucleotides: TGTGCCAGCAGCGTCGGTAGGGGCTACGAGCAGTACTTC. This sequence joins TRBV7-9 and TRBJ2-7; maybe TRBD1 (5 bases). The germline CDR1 and CDR2 sequences are SEHNR and FQNEAQ (reference sequence). The CDR3 is 13 amino acids. Trimming left V 5 bases short and J 3 bases short, with 11 bases between. The whole variable domain, remainder taken from reference TRBV7-9 and TRBJ2-7, is DTGVSQNPRHKITKRGQNVTFRCDPISEHNRLYWYRQTLGQGPEFLTYFQNEAQLEKSRLLSDRFSAERPKGSFSTLEIQRTEQGDSAMYLCASSVGRGYEQYFGPGTRLTVT.

V is TRBV6-1 and J is TRBJ1-5; D call uncertain. The V gene's germline CDR1 is MNHNS and CDR2 SASEGT. The CDR3 length is 14 residues. Trimming removed 2 bases from V and 3 bases from J, with 8 bases in between. The CDR3 nucleotides are TGTGCCAGCAGTGAAATCCGATACAATCAGCCCCAGCATTTT. Its translation is CASSEIRYNQPQHF.

The count of this clone is one. A far larger clone lies a single base away; this is likely a read error. Distinct nucleotide sequences in the sample also encode this CDR3. The V and J genes are TRBV29-1 and TRBJ2-1; D gene ambiguous. Germline V gene data show CDR1 as SQVTM and CDR2 as ANQGSEA. Between the trimmed V and J ends, which lost 3 bases and 2 bases, there was a span of 5 bases. This CDR3 has 12 amino acids. The CDR3 DNA sequence: TGCAGCGTTGAGAGGACCTACAATGAGCAGTTCTTC. Protein product: CSVERTYNEQFF.

The chain combines TRBV25-1 with TRBJ2-7; D is tentatively TRBD1 or TRBD2 (6 bases each). The CDR3 runs to 14 residues. Trimming shortened V by 3 bases and J by 1 base, and 10 bases separated the two germline ends. Germline V CDR1 and CDR2: MGHDK, SYGVNS. The CDR3 protein is CASSEGGGSYEQYF. In DNA, the CDR3 is TGTGCCAGCAGTGAGGGGGGCGGATCCTACGAGCAGTACTTC.

J is TRBJ2-7 and V is TRBV19; TRBD1 matches at 7 bases. There are 16 residues in the CDR3. Unmatched junction bases numbered 17, after V lost 5 bases and J lost 7 bases. The germline V gene has CDR1 LNHDA and CDR2 SQIVND (reference sequence). The CDR3 is CASSFQPGQPFLEQYF. CDR3 DNA: TGTGCCAGTAGTTTTCAACCGGGACAGCCCTTTTTGGAGCAGTACTTC.

The chain employs TRBV7-2 and TRBJ2-1; TRBD1 aligns across 8 bases. The CDR3 is 14 residues long. The V gene's germline CDR1 is SGHTA and CDR2 FQGNSA. Trimming took 6 bases from V and 5 from J; bases not matched to a gene: 6. The CDR3 spells CASSGDRYNNEQFF. CDR3 DNA: TGTGCCAGCAGTGGGGACAGGTATAACAATGAGCAGTTCTTC. The full variable domain, completed using reference TRBV7-2 and TRBJ2-1, is GAGVSQSPSNKVTEKGKDVELRCDPISGHTALYWYRQSLGQGLEFLIYFQGNSAPDKSGLPSDRFSAERTGGSVSTLTIQRTQQEDSAVYLCASSGDRYNNEQFFGPGTRLTVL.

This clone was detected only a few times. V is TRBV28 and J is TRBJ1-2; possible D gene TRBD1, 6 bases. The CDR3 runs 15 residues. Germline loops: CDR1 MDHEN, CDR2 SYDVKM. Between the trimmed V and J ends, which lost 4 bases and 6 bases, there was a span of 18 bases. The CDR3 sequence is CASSSSWGLGDGYTF. As DNA, the CDR3 is TGTGCCAGCAGTTCCTCCTGGGGGCTGGGCGATGGCTACACCTTC.

This chain joins TRBV6-5 and TRBJ1-2; D remains ambiguous. The germline V and J ends were trimmed by 5 bases and 4 bases, with 11 bases remaining between them. Germline CDR1 is MNHEY and CDR2 is SVGAGI. The CDR3 sequence is 13 residues long. The CDR3 nucleotides read TGTGCCAGCAGTAAAACCAAAACCTATGGCTACACCTTC. Translation: CASSKTKTYGYTF.

The chain is built from TRBV19 and TRBJ2-7; 13 bases line up with TRBD2. The germline V gene has CDR1 LNHDA and CDR2 SQIVND (reference sequence). The CDR3 covers 16 residues. With 3 bases clipped from V and 0 bases from J, the junction kept 2 bases outside the gene matches. The CDR3 nucleotides are TGTGCCAGTAGTATTCGGACTAGCGGGAGCTCCTACGAGCAGTACTTC. This gives the protein CASSIRTSGSSYEQYF.

The V and J genes are TRBV7-2 and TRBJ2-7; TRBD2 aligns across 15 bases. Germline-derived CDR1 and CDR2 are SGHTA and FQGNSA. CDR3 length equals 16 residues. V was clipped by 3 bases and J by 1 base; unmatched bases: 1. The CDR3 sequence is CASSLGLAGGSYEQYF. CDR3 nucleotide sequence: TGTGCCAGCAGCTTGGGACTAGCGGGAGGATCCTACGAGCAGTACTTC. The full variable domain, with the rest looked up from reference TRBV7-2 and TRBJ2-7, is GAGVSQSPSNKVTEKGKDVELRCDPISGHTALYWYRQSLGQGLEFLIYFQGNSAPDKSGLPSDRFSAERTGGSVSTLTIQRTQQEDSAVYLCASSLGLAGGSYEQYFGPGTRLTVT.

The CDR3 protein is CASSFGGSNQPQHF. In DNA, the CDR3 is TGCGCCAGCAGCTTCGGAGGGAGCAATCAGCCCCAGCATTTT. The rearrangement uses TRBV5-1 and TRBJ1-5, with D uncertain. The germline gives CDR1 SGHRS, CDR2 YFSETQ. CDR3 size: 14 residues. The ends were cut back, 2 bases at V and 1 base at J, with 7 bases in the middle.

The chain has TRBV7-8 and TRBJ2-7; 9 bases line up with TRBD2. CDR3 length equals 17 residues. Germline CDR1 is SGHVS and CDR2 is FQNEAQ. The ends lost 0 bases at V and 4 bases at J; junction bases unmatched: 10. The CDR3: CASSLALSGRLVYEQYF. The CDR3, as DNA: TGTGCCAGCAGCTTAGCGCTGAGCGGGAGGTTGGTGTACGAGCAGTACTTC.

The genes are TRBV13 and TRBJ2-5; D possibly corresponds to TRBD2 (5 bases). The CDR3 consists of 14 residues. Trimming cost V 3 bases and J 2 bases, with 10 bases left between them. The germline V gene encodes CDR1 PRHDT and CDR2 FYEKMQ (reference sequence). In nucleotides, the CDR3 is TGTGCCAGCAGCTTCGATACTAGTCAAGAGACCCAGTACTTC. It encodes CASSFDTSQETQYF.

This clone has just one count. This chain joins TRBV5-4 and TRBJ1-1, with a possible D match to TRBD1 (5 bases). CDR1 is SGHNT and CDR2 is YYREEE in the germline V gene (reference sequence). The CDR3 contains 14 residues. V gave up 6 bases and J gave up 4 bases, with 16 bases separating them. The CDR3 spells CASTPAGGSTEAFF. CDR3 coding DNA: TGTGCCAGCACCCCCGCTGGGGGAAGCACTGAAGCTTTCTTT.

The V gene is TRBV6-1, the J gene TRBJ2-4, with D perhaps given as TRBD1 or TRBD2 (5 bases each). The CDR3 has 14 residues. The germline CDR1 and CDR2 sequences are MNHNS and SASEGT. Trimming shortened V by 0 bases and J by 6 bases, and 9 bases separated the two germline ends. The CDR3 nucleotides read TGTGCCAGCAGTGAAGCGGGGACGCCAAACATTCAGTACTTC. Encoded protein: CASSEAGTPNIQYF.

V is TRBV27 and J is TRBJ1-3; 7 positions match TRBD1. The V segment lost 7 bases and the J segment 8 bases; nucleotides outside the gene matches: 11. There are 14 residues in the CDR3. Germline V gives CDR1 MNHEY, CDR2 SMNVEV (reference sequence). CDR3 region: CASTQQGSADTIYF. As DNA, the CDR3 is TGTGCCAGCACTCAACAGGGGTCGGCGGACACCATATATTTT.